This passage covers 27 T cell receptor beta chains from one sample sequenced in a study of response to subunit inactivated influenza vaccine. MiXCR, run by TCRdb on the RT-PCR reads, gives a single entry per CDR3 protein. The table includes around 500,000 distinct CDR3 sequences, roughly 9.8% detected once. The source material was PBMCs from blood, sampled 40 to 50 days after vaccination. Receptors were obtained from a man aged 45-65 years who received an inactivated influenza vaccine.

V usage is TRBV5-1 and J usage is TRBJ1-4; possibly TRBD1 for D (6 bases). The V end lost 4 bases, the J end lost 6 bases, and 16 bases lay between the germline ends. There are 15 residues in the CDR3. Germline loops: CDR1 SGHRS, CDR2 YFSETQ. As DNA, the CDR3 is TGCGCCAGCAGCAGAACCGGGACAAAGGATGAAAAACTGTTTTTT. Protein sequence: CASSRTGTKDEKLFF.

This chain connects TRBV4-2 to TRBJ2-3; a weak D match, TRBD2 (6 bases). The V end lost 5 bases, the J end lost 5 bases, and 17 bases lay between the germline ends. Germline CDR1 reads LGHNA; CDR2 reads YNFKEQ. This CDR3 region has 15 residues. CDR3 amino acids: CASSKQLAGKDTQYF. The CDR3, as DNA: TGTGCCAGCAGCAAGCAACTAGCAGGGAAAGATACGCAGTATTTT.

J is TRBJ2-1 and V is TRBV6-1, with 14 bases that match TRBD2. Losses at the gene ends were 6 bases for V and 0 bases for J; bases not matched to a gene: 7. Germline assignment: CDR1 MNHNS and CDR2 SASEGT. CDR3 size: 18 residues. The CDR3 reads CASRAGLAGGSSYNEQFF. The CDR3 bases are TGTGCCAGCAGAGCCGGACTAGCGGGAGGAAGCTCCTACAATGAGCAGTTCTTC.

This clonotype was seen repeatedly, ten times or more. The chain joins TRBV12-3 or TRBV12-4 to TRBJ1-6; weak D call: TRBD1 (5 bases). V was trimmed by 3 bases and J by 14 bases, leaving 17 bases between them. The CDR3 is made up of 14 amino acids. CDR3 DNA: TGTGCCAGCAGTTTCGGATCGAGGGGATCATCCCTCCACTTT. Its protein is CASSFGSRGSSLHF.

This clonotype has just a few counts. The CDR3 region is CASRRLGLNQPQHF. The CDR3 DNA reads as TGTGCCAGTCGTCGCTTAGGGTTGAATCAGCCCCAGCATTTT. V usage is TRBV6-1 and J usage is TRBJ1-5; no reliable D call. The germline gives CDR1 MNHNS, CDR2 SASEGT. The CDR3 runs 14 residues. Trimming cost V 9 bases and J 4 bases, with 16 bases left between them.

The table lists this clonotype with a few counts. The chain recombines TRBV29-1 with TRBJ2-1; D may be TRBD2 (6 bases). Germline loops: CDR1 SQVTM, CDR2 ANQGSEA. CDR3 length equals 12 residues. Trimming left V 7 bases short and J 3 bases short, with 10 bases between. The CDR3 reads CSGGLNYNEQFF. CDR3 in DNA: TGCAGCGGGGGACTGAACTACAATGAGCAGTTCTTC.

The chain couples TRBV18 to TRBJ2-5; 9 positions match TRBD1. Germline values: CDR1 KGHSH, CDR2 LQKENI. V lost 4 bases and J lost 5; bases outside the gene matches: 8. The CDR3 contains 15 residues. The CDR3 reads CASSLGTGIHETQYF. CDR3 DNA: TGTGCCAGCTCACTCGGGACAGGGATCCATGAGACCCAGTACTTC.

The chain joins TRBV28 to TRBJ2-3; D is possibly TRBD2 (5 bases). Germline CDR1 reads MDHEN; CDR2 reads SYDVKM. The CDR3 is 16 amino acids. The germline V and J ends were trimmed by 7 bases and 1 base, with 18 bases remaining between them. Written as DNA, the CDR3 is TGTGCCAGCACCCAGGCGGGCACCTTACGCACAGATACGCAGTATTTT. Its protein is CASTQAGTLRTDTQYF.

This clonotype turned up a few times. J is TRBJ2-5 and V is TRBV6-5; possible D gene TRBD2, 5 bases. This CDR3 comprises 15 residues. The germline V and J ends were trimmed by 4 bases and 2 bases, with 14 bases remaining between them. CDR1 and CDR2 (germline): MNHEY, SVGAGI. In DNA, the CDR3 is TGTGCCAGCAGTTCTCCGAGACGGGGTCAAGAGACCCAGTACTTC. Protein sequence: CASSSPRRGQETQYF.

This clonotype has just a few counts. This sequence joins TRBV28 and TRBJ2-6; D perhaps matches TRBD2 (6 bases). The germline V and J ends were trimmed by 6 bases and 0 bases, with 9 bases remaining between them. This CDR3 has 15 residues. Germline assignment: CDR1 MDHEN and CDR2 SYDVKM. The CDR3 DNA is TGTGCCAGCAGCCCAGCGGGCTCTGGGGCCAACGTCCTGACTTTC. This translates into CASSPAGSGANVLTF.

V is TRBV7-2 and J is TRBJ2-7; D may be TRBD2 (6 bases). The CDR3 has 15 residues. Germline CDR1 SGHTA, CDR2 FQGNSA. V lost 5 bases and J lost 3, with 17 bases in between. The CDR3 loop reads CASSPSGYGSYEQYF. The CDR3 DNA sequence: TGTGCCAGCAGCCCCAGCGGGTATGGGAGCTACGAGCAGTACTTC.

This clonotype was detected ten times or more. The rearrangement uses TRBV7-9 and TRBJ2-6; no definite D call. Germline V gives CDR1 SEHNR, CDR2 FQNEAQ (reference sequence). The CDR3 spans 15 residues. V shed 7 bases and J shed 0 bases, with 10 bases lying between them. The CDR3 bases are TGTGCCAGCACTTGGGTCCGCTCTGGGGCCAACGTCCTGACTTTC. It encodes CASTWVRSGANVLTF.

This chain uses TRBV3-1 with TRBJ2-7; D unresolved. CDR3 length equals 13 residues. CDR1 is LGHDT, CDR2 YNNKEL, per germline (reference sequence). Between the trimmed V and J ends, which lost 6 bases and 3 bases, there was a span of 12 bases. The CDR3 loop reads CASRRGGGYEQYF. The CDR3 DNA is TGTGCCAGCAGACGAGGTGGCGGCTACGAGCAGTACTTC.

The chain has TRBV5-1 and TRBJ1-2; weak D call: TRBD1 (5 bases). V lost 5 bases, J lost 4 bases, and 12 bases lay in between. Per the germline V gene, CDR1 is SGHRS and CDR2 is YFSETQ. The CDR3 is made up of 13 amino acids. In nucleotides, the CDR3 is TGCGCCAGCAGGTCGACAGTGATCTATGGCTACACCTTC. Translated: CASRSTVIYGYTF. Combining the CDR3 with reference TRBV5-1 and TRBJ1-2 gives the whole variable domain KAGVTQTPRYLIKTRGQQVTLSCSPISGHRSVSWYQQTPGQGLQFLFEYFSETQRNKGNFPGRFSGRQFSNSRSEMNVSTLELGDSALYLCASRSTVIYGYTFGSGTRLTVV.

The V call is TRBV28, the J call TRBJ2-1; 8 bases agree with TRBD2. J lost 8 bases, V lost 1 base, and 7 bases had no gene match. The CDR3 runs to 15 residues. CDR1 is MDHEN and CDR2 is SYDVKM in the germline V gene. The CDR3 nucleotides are TGTGCCAGCAGTTTATTCCCCGGGGGGGCGTATGAGCAGTTCTTC. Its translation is CASSLFPGGAYEQFF.

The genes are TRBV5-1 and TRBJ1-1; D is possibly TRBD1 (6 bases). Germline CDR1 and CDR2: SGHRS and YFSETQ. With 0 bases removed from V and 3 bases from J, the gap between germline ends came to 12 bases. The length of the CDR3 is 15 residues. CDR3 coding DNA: TGCGCCAGCAGCTTGGAGGGGGACTATCACACTGAAGCTTTCTTT. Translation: CASSLEGDYHTEAFF.

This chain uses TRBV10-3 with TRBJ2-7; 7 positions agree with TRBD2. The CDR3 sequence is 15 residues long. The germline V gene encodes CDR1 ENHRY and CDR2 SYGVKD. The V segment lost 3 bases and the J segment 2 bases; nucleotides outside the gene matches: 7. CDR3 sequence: CAISEGPAGAYEQYF. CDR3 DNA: TGTGCCATCAGTGAAGGACCGGCGGGGGCCTACGAGCAGTACTTC.

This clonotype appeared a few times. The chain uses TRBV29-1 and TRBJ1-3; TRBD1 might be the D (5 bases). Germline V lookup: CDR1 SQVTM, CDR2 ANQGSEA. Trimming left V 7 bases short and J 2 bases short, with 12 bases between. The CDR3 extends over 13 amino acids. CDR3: CSASDRTGNTIYF. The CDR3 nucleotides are TGCAGCGCCAGCGACAGAACTGGAAACACCATATATTTT.

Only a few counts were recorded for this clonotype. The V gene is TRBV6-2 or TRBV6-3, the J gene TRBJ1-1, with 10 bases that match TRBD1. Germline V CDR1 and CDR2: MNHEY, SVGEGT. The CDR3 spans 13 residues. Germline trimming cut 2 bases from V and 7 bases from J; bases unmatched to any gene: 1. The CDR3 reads CASSYRDRGEAFF. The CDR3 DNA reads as TGTGCCAGCAGTTACCGGGACAGGGGTGAAGCTTTCTTT.

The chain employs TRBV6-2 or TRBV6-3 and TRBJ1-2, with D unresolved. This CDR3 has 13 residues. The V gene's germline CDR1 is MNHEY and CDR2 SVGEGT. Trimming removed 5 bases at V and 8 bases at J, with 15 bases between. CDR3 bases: TGTGCCAGCAGTCCAACAGAATATGGAGGCTACACCTTC. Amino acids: CASSPTEYGGYTF.

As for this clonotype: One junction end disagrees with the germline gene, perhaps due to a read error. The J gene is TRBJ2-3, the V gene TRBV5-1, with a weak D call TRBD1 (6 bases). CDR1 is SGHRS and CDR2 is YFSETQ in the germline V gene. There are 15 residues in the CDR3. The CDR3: CASSLDSRSMDTQYF. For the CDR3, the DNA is TGCGCCAGCAGTTTGGACAGCCGCTCAATGGATACGCAGTATTTT.

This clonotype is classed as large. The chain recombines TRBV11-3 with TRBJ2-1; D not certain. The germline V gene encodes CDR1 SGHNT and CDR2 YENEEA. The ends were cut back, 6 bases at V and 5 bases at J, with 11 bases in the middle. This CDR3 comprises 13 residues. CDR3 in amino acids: CASSKPPDNEQFF. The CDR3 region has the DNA TGTGCCAGCAGTAAGCCCCCGGACAATGAGCAGTTCTTC.

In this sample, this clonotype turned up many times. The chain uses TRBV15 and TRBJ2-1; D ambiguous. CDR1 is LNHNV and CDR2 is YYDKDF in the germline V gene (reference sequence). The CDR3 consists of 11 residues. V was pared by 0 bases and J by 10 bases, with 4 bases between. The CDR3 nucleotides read TGTGCCACCAGCAGAGACATCGAGCAGTTCTTC. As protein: CATSRDIEQFF. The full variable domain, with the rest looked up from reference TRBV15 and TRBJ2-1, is DAMVIQNPRYQVTQFGKPVTLSCSQTLNHNVMYWYQQKSSQAPKLLFHYYDKDFNNEADTPDNFQSRRPNTSFCFLDIRSPGLGDTAMYLCATSRDIEQFFGPGTRLTVL.

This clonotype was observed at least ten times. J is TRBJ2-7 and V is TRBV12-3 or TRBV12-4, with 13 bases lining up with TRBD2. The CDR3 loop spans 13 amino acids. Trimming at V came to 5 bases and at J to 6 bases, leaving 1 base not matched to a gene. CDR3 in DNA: TGTGCCAGCAGTGGGACTAGCGGGATCGAGCAGTACTTC. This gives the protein CASSGTSGIEQYF.

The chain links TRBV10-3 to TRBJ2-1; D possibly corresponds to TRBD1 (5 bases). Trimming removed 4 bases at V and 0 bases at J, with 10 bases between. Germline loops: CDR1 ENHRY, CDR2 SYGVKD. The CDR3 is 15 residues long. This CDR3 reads CAISGGRASYNEQFF. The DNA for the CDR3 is TGTGCCATCAGTGGGGGCAGGGCCTCCTACAATGAGCAGTTCTTC.

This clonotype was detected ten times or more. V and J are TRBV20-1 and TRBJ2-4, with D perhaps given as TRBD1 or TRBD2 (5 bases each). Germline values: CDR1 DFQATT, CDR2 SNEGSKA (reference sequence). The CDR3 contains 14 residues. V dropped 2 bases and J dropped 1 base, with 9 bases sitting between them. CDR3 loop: CSARLGTAKNIQYF. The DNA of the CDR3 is TGCAGTGCTAGATTGGGGACCGCCAAAAACATTCAGTACTTC.

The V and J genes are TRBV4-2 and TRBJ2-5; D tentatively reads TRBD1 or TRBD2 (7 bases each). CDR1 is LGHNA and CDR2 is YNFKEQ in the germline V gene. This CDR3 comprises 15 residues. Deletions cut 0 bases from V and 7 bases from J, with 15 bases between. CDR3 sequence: CASSQDPGGGGTQYF. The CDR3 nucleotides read TGTGCCAGCAGCCAAGATCCAGGGGGGGGTGGGACCCAGTACTTC.